This T cell receptor (beta chain) comes out of a study of beta chain features in type 1 diabetes. The germline gives CDR1 SGHVS, CDR2 FNYEAQ. Trimming left V 4 bases short and J 1 base short, with 20 bases between. The CDR3 consists of 19 residues. What was sequenced were expressed TCRB transcripts, since all of the isolated RNA had been reverse transcribed. Assay used: immunoSEQ multiplex PCR; TCRdb lists only in-frame clones, some missing. The sample contains hundreds of thousands of clones, roughly 15% of which appear only once. Material for sequencing was naive CD4+ T cells from blood. This TCR came from a woman in her late teens or twenties in good health. The chain couples TRBV7-6 to TRBJ2-6; D gene ambiguous. CDR3 DNA: TGTGCCAGCAGCTCCTCCCCCACAGTTCGGTTTTCTGGGGCCAACGTCCTGACTTTC. Its protein is CASSSSPTVRFSGANVLTF.